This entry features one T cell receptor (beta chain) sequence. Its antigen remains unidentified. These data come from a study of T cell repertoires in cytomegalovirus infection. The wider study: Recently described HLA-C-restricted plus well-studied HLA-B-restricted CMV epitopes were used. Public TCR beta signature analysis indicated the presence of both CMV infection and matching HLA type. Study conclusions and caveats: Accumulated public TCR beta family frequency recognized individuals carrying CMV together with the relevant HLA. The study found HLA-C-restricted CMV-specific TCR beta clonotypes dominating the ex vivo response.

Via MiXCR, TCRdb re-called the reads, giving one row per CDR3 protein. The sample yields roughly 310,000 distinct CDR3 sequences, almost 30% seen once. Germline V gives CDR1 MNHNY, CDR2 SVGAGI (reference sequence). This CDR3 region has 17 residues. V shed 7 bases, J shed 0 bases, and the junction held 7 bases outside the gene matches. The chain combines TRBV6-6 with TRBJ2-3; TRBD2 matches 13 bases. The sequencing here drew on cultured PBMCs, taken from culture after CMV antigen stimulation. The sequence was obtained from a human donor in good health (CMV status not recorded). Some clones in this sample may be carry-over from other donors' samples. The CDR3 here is CASKWTSGGSSTDTQYF. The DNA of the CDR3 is TGTGCCAGCAAATGGACTAGCGGGGGCTCTAGCACAGATACGCAGTATTTT.